These 25 T cell receptor beta chains came from one sample sequenced in a study of blood T cell repertoires in COVID-19. Profiling relied on immunoSEQ multiplex PCR, and the TCRdb table lists in-frame clones only, not all of them. The table includes roughly 100,000 clones, 70% to 90% detected once. The sequenced sample was peripheral blood. These receptors came from a man aged 50-60 years with active COVID-19.

A single count supports this clone. The chain carries TRBV11-2 and TRBJ2-2; TRBD1 matches 8 bases. V was pared by 4 bases and J by 6 bases, with 7 bases of the junction left unmatched. There are 15 residues in the CDR3. Germline CDR1 is SGHAT and CDR2 is FQNNGV. The CDR3 here is CASSSRTGRAGELFF. The CDR3 nucleotides are TGTGCCAGCAGCTCACGGACAGGGCGAGCCGGGGAGCTGTTTTTT.

The V call is TRBV12-5, the J call TRBJ2-1; 10 bases match TRBD1. The germline gives CDR1 LGHNT, CDR2 FRNRAP. Trimming took 5 bases from V and 4 from J; bases not matched to a gene: 5. The CDR3 is 15 residues long. The CDR3: CASGPDRGWYNEQFF. CDR3 DNA: TGTGCTAGTGGTCCGGACAGGGGGTGGTACAATGAGCAGTTCTTC.

This chain connects TRBV5-1 to TRBJ2-2; D perhaps matches TRBD1 (6 bases). Germline CDR1 SGHRS, CDR2 YFSETQ. V was pared by 4 bases and J by 2 bases, with 9 bases between. The CDR3 sequence is 14 residues long. The CDR3 sequence: CASSLGANTGELFF. The CDR3 nucleotides are TGCGCCAGCAGCCTGGGGGCCAACACCGGGGAGCTGTTTTTT.

V gene TRBV11-2 combines with J gene TRBJ2-1, with TRBD2 identical over 10 bases. The CDR3 contains 14 residues. Germline assignment: CDR1 SGHAT and CDR2 FQNNGV. The J segment lost 4 bases and the V segment lost 6 bases, leaving 3 bases of the junction unmatched. The DNA of the CDR3 is TGTGCCAGCAGTGGACTAGCGGCTTACAATGAGCAGTTCTTC. Translated, it gives CASSGLAAYNEQFF.

CDR3 nucleotides: TGCAGCGCCGGGACTAGATACACAGATACGCAGTATTTT. Translated, it gives CSAGTRYTDTQYF. The chain employs TRBV29-1 and TRBJ2-3, with 8 bases that match TRBD2. The junction had 5 bases not matched to a gene; V was cut back by 7 bases and J by 2 bases. Germline lookup yields CDR1 SQVTM and CDR2 ANQGSEA. There are 13 residues in the CDR3.

V is TRBV4-1 and J is TRBJ2-7; TRBD1 matches at 7 bases. Germline V gene sequence: CDR1 MGHRA, CDR2 YSYEKL. With V trimmed by 1 base and J by 9 bases, 9 bases remained unmatched. This CDR3 comprises 14 residues. In DNA, the CDR3 is TGCGCCAGCAGCCAAGCCGACAGGGCGGCTGGGCAGTACTTC. It yields the protein CASSQADRAAGQYF.

V gene TRBV10-3 combines with J gene TRBJ1-5, with D perhaps TRBD1 (6 bases). V lost 0 bases and J lost 5, with 23 bases in between. The CDR3 covers 19 residues. Germline loops: CDR1 ENHRY, CDR2 SYGVKD. CDR3 region: CAISESPGMGAVRDQPQHF. The CDR3 region has the DNA TGTGCCATCAGTGAGTCACCCGGAATGGGGGCGGTTAGGGATCAGCCCCAGCATTTT.

V is TRBV21-1 and J is TRBJ1-4. TRBV21-1 is shown as a pseudogene. CDR3 length equals 15 residues. The CDR3 DNA sequence: TGTGCCAGCAGCAATTTAACGGGACTCGGTGAAAAACTGTTTTTT. Translation: CASSNLTGLGEKLFF.

The chain is built from TRBV6-4 and TRBJ2-7, with TRBD2 matching over 12 bases. In germline, CDR1 is MRHNA, CDR2 SNTAGT. With V trimmed by 8 bases and J by 5 bases, 7 bases remained unmatched. CDR3 length: 14 residues. CDR3 DNA sequence: TGTGCCAGCGGATTGGCTAGCGGGGGGGACGAGCAGTACTTC. It is translated as CASGLASGGDEQYF.

This sequence joins TRBV7-2 and TRBJ2-7; a possible D gene is TRBD2 (6 bases). V gave up 1 base and J gave up 4 bases, with 14 bases separating them. The germline gives CDR1 SGHTA, CDR2 FQGNSA. The CDR3 extends over 15 amino acids. CDR3 sequence (DNA): TGTGCCAGCAGCTTAGGTTCGGGGAGGATATACGAGCAGTACTTC. Residues: CASSLGSGRIYEQYF. Combining the CDR3 with reference TRBV7-2 and TRBJ2-7 gives the whole variable domain GAGVSQSPSNKVTEKGKDVELRCDPISGHTALYWYRQSLGQGLEFLIYFQGNSAPDKSGLPSDRFSAERTGGSVSTLTIQRTQQEDSAVYLCASSLGSGRIYEQYFGPGTRLTVT.

The chain employs TRBV4-1 and TRBJ2-7; 7 nucleotides align to TRBD1. CDR1 and CDR2 from the germline V gene are MGHRA and YSYEKL. The CDR3 contains 14 residues. The junction had 7 bases not matched to a gene; V was cut back by 4 bases and J by 4 bases. The CDR3 region has the DNA TGCGCCAGCAGCCTACCGGGACAGCCTTACGAGCAGTACTTC. Its protein product is CASSLPGQPYEQYF.

The rearrangement uses TRBV11-2 and TRBJ1-1, with 7 bases fitting TRBD1. Germline lookup yields CDR1 SGHAT and CDR2 FQNNGV. V lost 1 base and J lost 5; bases outside the gene matches: 4. The CDR3 sequence is 14 residues long. CDR3 in amino acids: CASSLAGRGTEAFF. DNA for the CDR3: TGTGCCAGCAGCTTAGCGGGCAGGGGGACTGAAGCTTTCTTT.

This chain uses TRBV5-5 with TRBJ1-2; 10 positions match TRBD1. The CDR3 has 12 amino acids. Germline V CDR1 and CDR2: SGHKS, YYEKEE (reference sequence). The V segment lost 7 bases and the J segment 7 bases; nucleotides outside the gene matches: 4. CDR3 region: CASADRGSGYTF. As DNA, the CDR3 is TGTGCCAGCGCGGACAGGGGGTCTGGCTACACCTTC.

Ten or more counts support this clone. The chain recombines TRBV7-9 with TRBJ2-6, with 11 bases fitting TRBD2. Per germline, CDR1 SEHNR and CDR2 FQNEAQ (reference sequence). The J segment lost 2 bases and the V segment lost 5 bases, leaving 14 bases of the junction unmatched. The CDR3 runs to 20 residues. The CDR3: CASSTGLAGGKAAGANVLTF. The CDR3 coding sequence is TGTGCCAGCAGCACAGGTCTAGCGGGGGGAAAAGCTGCTGGGGCCAACGTCCTGACTTTC.

V is TRBV18 and J is TRBJ2-1; 9 positions agree with TRBD1. Germline V lookup: CDR1 KGHSH, CDR2 LQKENI. This CDR3 is built from 16 residues. V gave up 3 bases and J gave up 7 bases; unmatched junction bases: 10. CDR3 nucleotide sequence: TGTGCCAGCTCACCTCCGGGACAGGGTTTCGGGAATGAGCAGTTCTTC. This gives the protein CASSPPGQGFGNEQFF.

This clone was observed a single time. This rearrangement joins TRBV7-2 to TRBJ2-2, with TRBD1 matching over 8 bases. Germline loops: CDR1 SGHTA, CDR2 FQGNSA. CDR3 size: 15 residues. V shed 5 bases, J shed 0 bases, and the junction held 2 bases outside the gene matches. CDR3 nucleotide sequence: TGTGCCAGCAGCCCACAGGGGGCGAACACCGGGGAGCTGTTTTTT. It translates to CASSPQGANTGELFF.

This rearrangement joins TRBV5-1 to TRBJ2-6; D possibly corresponds to TRBD2 (5 bases). Germline values: CDR1 SGHRS, CDR2 YFSETQ. Deletions cut 5 bases from V and 0 bases from J, with 12 bases between. The CDR3 spans 16 residues. CDR3 in DNA: TGCGCCAGCAGGCAGGACGGGGACTCTGGGGCCAACGTCCTGACTTTC. Protein product: CASRQDGDSGANVLTF. The full variable domain, in which reference TRBV5-1 and TRBJ2-6 provide the parts outside the CDR3, is KAGVTQTPRYLIKTRGQQVTLSCSPISGHRSVSWYQQTPGQGLQFLFEYFSETQRNKGNFPGRFSGRQFSNSRSEMNVSTLELGDSALYLCASRQDGDSGANVLTFGAGSRLTVL.

The chain has TRBV11-2 and TRBJ2-1; a weak D match, TRBD2 (7 bases). V lost 5 bases and J 7 bases, leaving 12 bases between the germline ends. The germline V gene has CDR1 SGHAT and CDR2 FQNNGV. The CDR3 extends over 13 amino acids. CDR3 in amino acids: CASSTGGRNEQFF. As DNA, the CDR3 is TGTGCCAGCAGCACGGGGGGCCGGAATGAGCAGTTCTTC.

This chain links TRBV19 with TRBJ1-2; 7 bases are shared with TRBD1. The CDR3 length is 13 residues. Germline loops: CDR1 LNHDA, CDR2 SQIVND (reference sequence). With 10 bases clipped from V and 4 bases from J, the junction kept 9 bases outside the gene matches. CDR3 DNA: TGTGCCACTCGACAGGGTGAACCCTATGGCTACACCTTC. Its translation is CATRQGEPYGYTF.

V gene TRBV30 combines with J gene TRBJ2-3; 10 bases are shared with TRBD2. The CDR3 contains 16 residues. CDR1 and CDR2 from the germline V gene are GTSNPN and SVGIG (reference sequence). V gave up 0 bases and J gave up 1 base; unmatched junction bases: 4. CDR3 residues: CAWSVPLAGGTDTQYF. CDR3 nucleotides: TGTGCCTGGAGTGTACCCCTAGCGGGGGGCACAGATACGCAGTATTTT.

The chain carries TRBV7-2 and TRBJ2-1; D not resolved. From germline, CDR1 is SGHTA and CDR2 FQGNSA. The ends were cut back, 5 bases at V and 9 bases at J, with 11 bases in the middle. This CDR3 is 12 amino acids long. CDR3 in amino acids: CASSRTGPEQFF. CDR3 DNA sequence: TGTGCCAGCAGCCGAACGGGTCCTGAGCAGTTCTTC.

The genes are TRBV5-4 and TRBJ2-2; 7 bases fit TRBD1. The CDR3 contains 17 residues. V trimming: 0 bases; J trimming: 3 bases; junction bases outside the gene matches: 8. The germline gives CDR1 SGHNT, CDR2 YYREEE (reference sequence). CDR3 region: CASSLEGARVYTGELFF. CDR3 coding DNA: TGTGCCAGCAGCTTGGAGGGGGCTCGGGTTTACACCGGGGAGCTGTTTTTT.

This chain connects TRBV7-9 to TRBJ2-2; 12 positions agree with TRBD1. CDR1 is SEHNR and CDR2 is FQNEAQ in the germline V gene (reference sequence). The CDR3 contains 17 residues. The V segment lost 1 base and the J segment 5 bases; nucleotides outside the gene matches: 5. The CDR3 spells CASSLGDRGRGTGELFF. In DNA, the CDR3 is TGTGCCAGCAGCTTAGGGGACAGGGGGCGCGGGACCGGGGAGCTGTTTTTT.

CDR3 region: CASRLEASGVKGQYF. The CDR3 nucleotides are TGTGCCAGCAGGCTCGAGGCGTCAGGGGTTAAGGGGCAGTACTTC. V and J are TRBV6-5 and TRBJ2-7; possible D gene TRBD1, 6 bases. The CDR3 loop spans 15 amino acids. Germline CDR1 MNHEY, CDR2 SVGAGI. Trimming pared 6 bases from V and 9 bases from J, leaving 24 bases between.

V is TRBV7-8 and J is TRBJ2-1; weak D call: TRBD1 (6 bases). This CDR3 spans 15 amino acids. Germline V CDR1 and CDR2: SGHVS, FQNEAQ. V dropped 10 bases and J dropped 1 base, with 17 bases sitting between them. The CDR3: CATSIWQGSYNEQFF. The CDR3 DNA reads TGTGCCACCTCCATTTGGCAGGGGTCCTACAATGAGCAGTTCTTC. The variable domain in full, completed from reference TRBV7-8 and TRBJ2-1, reads GAGVSQSPRYKVAKRGQDVALRCDPISGHVSLFWYQQALGQGPEFLTYFQNEAQLDKSGLPSDRFFAERPEGSVSTLKIQRTQQEDSAVYLCATSIWQGSYNEQFFGPGTRLTVL.